Following are 21 T cell receptor beta chains from one sample sequenced in a study of radiotherapy plus CTLA-4 blockade in lung cancer. Profiling relied on immunoSEQ multiplex PCR, and the TCRdb table lists in-frame clones only, not all of them. The sample includes about 43,000 clones, 65% to 75% of them seen just once. The input for sequencing was peripheral blood, taken from a patient treated with radiotherapy plus ipilimumab. All receptors come from a human donor with non-small cell lung cancer who had a partial response to radiotherapy plus ipilimumab.

The chain's CDR3 is CAISAQGAVRTYTEAFF. For the CDR3, the DNA is TGTGCCATCAGTGCGCAGGGGGCAGTCCGGACCTACACTGAAGCTTTCTTT. V gene TRBV10-3 combines with J gene TRBJ1-1, with 8 bases matching TRBD1. Looked up from germline, CDR1 is ENHRY and CDR2 is SYGVKD. V lost 4 bases to trimming and J lost 3 bases; unmatched junction nucleotides: 13. The CDR3 runs 17 residues.

The gene calls are TRBV11-2 and TRBJ2-7; D may be TRBD2 (7 bases). Germline CDR1 reads SGHAT; CDR2 reads FQNNGV. The V and J ends lost 5 bases and 2 bases respectively, with 19 bases between them. This CDR3 comprises 16 residues. This chain's CDR3 is CASSPIRARGPYEQYF. DNA of the CDR3: TGTGCCAGCAGCCCTATCAGGGCGCGGGGGCCCTACGAGCAGTACTTC.

In nucleotides, the CDR3 is TGTGCCAGCAGCTTGCGTTCACAGGGTAACAACGAGCAGTACTTC. It specifies CASSLRSQGNNEQYF. The chain uses TRBV5-4 and TRBJ2-7; tentatively, D is TRBD1 (6 bases). Per germline, CDR1 SGHNT and CDR2 YYREEE (reference sequence). V lost 1 base and J 5 bases, leaving 16 bases between the germline ends. CDR3 length: 15 residues.

The rearrangement links TRBV15 to TRBJ1-1, with D tentatively TRBD1 (6 bases). Germline V lookup: CDR1 LNHNV, CDR2 YYDKDF (reference sequence). The length of the CDR3 is 14 residues. Trimming pared 1 base from V and 11 bases from J, leaving 17 bases between. The CDR3, as DNA: TGTGCCACCAGCAGAGGAGGAGAGGAGGGGGGGGCTTTCTTT. Protein: CATSRGGEEGGAFF.

The V call is TRBV2, the J call TRBJ1-2; D is possibly TRBD1 (6 bases). V lost 7 bases, J lost 3 bases, and 18 bases lay in between. Per germline, CDR1 SNHLY and CDR2 FYNNEI. There are 15 residues in the CDR3. The chain's CDR3 is CASNQAGARDYGYTF. The CDR3 DNA is TGTGCCAGCAATCAAGCAGGGGCTCGGGACTATGGCTACACCTTC.

CDR3 in DNA: TGTGCCAGCAGCATAGCGGGAGGCGGATCCTACGAGCAGTACTTC. Translated, it gives CASSIAGGGSYEQYF. This sequence joins TRBV5-4 and TRBJ2-7, with 10 bases aligning to TRBD2. In germline, CDR1 is SGHNT, CDR2 YYREEE (reference sequence). The CDR3 is made up of 15 amino acids. The J segment lost 1 base and the V segment lost 4 bases, leaving 5 bases of the junction unmatched.

This chain joins TRBV11-3 and TRBJ1-1; possibly TRBD1 for D (6 bases). Germline V CDR1 and CDR2: SGHNT, YENEEA. CDR3 length: 13 residues. Deletions cut 4 bases from V and 1 base from J, with 7 bases between. This CDR3 reads CASSWGPNTEAFF. CDR3 bases: TGTGCCAGCAGCTGGGGGCCGAACACTGAAGCTTTCTTT.

J is TRBJ2-1 and V is TRBV5-4, with D perhaps matching TRBD2 (6 bases). The CDR3 has 17 amino acids. V gave up 4 bases and J gave up 0 bases, with 17 bases separating them. CDR1 SGHNT and CDR2 YYREEE come from the germline V gene (reference sequence). The CDR3 region has the DNA TGTGCCAGCAGCCCTAACCAGGCGGGAAGCTCCTACAATGAGCAGTTCTTC. It translates to CASSPNQAGSSYNEQFF. The whole variable domain, remainder taken from reference TRBV5-4 and TRBJ2-1, is ETGVTQSPTHLIKTRGQQVTLRCSSQSGHNTVSWYQQALGQGPQFIFQYYREEENGRGNFPPRFSGLQFPNYSSELNVNALELDDSALYLCASSPNQAGSSYNEQFFGPGTRLTVL.

The chain combines TRBV29-1 with TRBJ2-1, with TRBD1 matching 7 bases. Germline V gives CDR1 SQVTM, CDR2 ANQGSEA. This CDR3 spans 13 amino acids. The trim removed 2 bases at V and 7 bases at J, leaving 5 bases unmatched. This CDR3 is CSVERTGTNEQFF. In DNA, the CDR3 is TGCAGCGTTGAAAGGACAGGAACAAATGAGCAGTTCTTC.

This rearrangement joins TRBV7-9 to TRBJ2-5; a possible D gene is TRBD1 (6 bases). Germline assignment: CDR1 SEHNR and CDR2 FQNEAQ (reference sequence). This CDR3 region has 11 residues. V gave up 8 bases and J gave up 2 bases, with 6 bases separating them. The CDR3 DNA reads as TGTGCCAGCCAGGGGCAAGAGACCCAGTACTTC. Translated: CASQGQETQYF.

This rearrangement joins TRBV7-2 to TRBJ2-3; 8 positions agree with TRBD2. V was clipped by 5 bases and J by 6 bases; unmatched bases: 16. There are 17 residues in the CDR3. In germline, CDR1 is SGHTA, CDR2 FQGNSA. CDR3 sequence reads: CASSGGLGAGWGDTQYF. CDR3 bases: TGTGCCAGCAGCGGGGGACTAGGAGCGGGTTGGGGCGATACGCAGTATTTT.

The CDR3 reads CASRGQRAGELFF. CDR3 DNA sequence: TGTGCCAGCAGAGGACAGCGCGCCGGGGAGCTGTTTTTT. The chain combines TRBV2 with TRBJ2-2; D perhaps matches TRBD1 (6 bases). CDR1 is SNHLY and CDR2 is FYNNEI in the germline V gene. This CDR3 region has 13 residues. V shed 6 bases and J shed 6 bases, with 11 bases lying between them.

The genes are TRBV7-9 and TRBJ1-1; no firm D call. Germline CDR1 reads SEHNR; CDR2 reads FQNEAQ (reference sequence). This CDR3 comprises 14 residues. Trimming shortened V by 2 bases and J by 4 bases, and 11 bases separated the two germline ends. The CDR3 spells CASSLIVSGTEAFF. The CDR3 region has the DNA TGTGCCAGCAGCTTAATCGTCTCGGGCACTGAAGCTTTCTTT.

The rearrangement uses TRBV7-3 and TRBJ2-3; 9 nucleotides align to TRBD2. Germline-derived CDR1 and CDR2 are SGHTA and FQGTGA. The CDR3 is 14 amino acids. After removal of 2 bases from V and 5 bases from J, the junction contained 2 bases not matched to a gene. This chain's CDR3 is CASSLSSGEDTQYF. Written as DNA, the CDR3 is TGTGCCAGCAGCTTATCTAGCGGGGAAGATACGCAGTATTTT.

The chain has TRBV11-1 and TRBJ2-7, with D perhaps TRBD2 (7 bases). The CDR3 sequence is 15 residues long. Trimming took off 2 bases at V and 3 bases at J, with 14 bases between the two ends. The germline gives CDR1 SGHAT, CDR2 FQDESV (reference sequence). The chain's CDR3 is CASSLRPGDYYEQYF. CDR3 nucleotides: TGTGCCAGCAGCTTACGGCCAGGGGACTACTACGAGCAGTACTTC.

Points on this clone: Other nucleotide sequences in the sample specify the same CDR3. The chain is built from TRBV10-3 and TRBJ1-1, with TRBD1 as a possible D gene (6 bases). The germline CDR1 and CDR2 sequences are ENHRY and SYGVKD. Trimming took 0 bases from V and 8 from J, leaving 13 bases between them. This CDR3 contains 14 residues. DNA of the CDR3: TGTGCCATCAGTGAGTCAGGGGGAGGGGCCGAAGCTTTCTTT. This codes for CAISESGGGAEAFF.

This clone was counted a few times. This rearrangement joins TRBV9 to TRBJ1-2; weak D call: TRBD1 (5 bases). Trimming took off 0 bases at V and 0 bases at J, with 9 bases between the two ends. The CDR3 is 15 residues long. Germline assignment: CDR1 SGDLS and CDR2 YYNGEE. CDR3 DNA: TGTGCCAGCAGCGTAGCGGGGGTTACTAACTATGGCTACACCTTC. Its protein is CASSVAGVTNYGYTF.

This clone was observed once. The rearrangement joins TRBV11-1 to TRBJ2-1; a weak D match, TRBD2 (5 bases). The germline V gene has CDR1 SGHAT and CDR2 FQDESV (reference sequence). Between the trimmed V and J ends, which lost 5 bases and 0 bases, there was a span of 11 bases. CDR3 length equals 15 residues. The CDR3 coding sequence is TGTGCCAGCAGCCTAAAAGGGAGCTCCTACAATGAGCAGTTCTTC. This codes for CASSLKGSSYNEQFF.

This rearrangement joins TRBV27 to TRBJ2-2; the match to TRBD1 covers 8 bases. The CDR3 is made up of 16 amino acids. Losses at the gene ends were 5 bases for V and 0 bases for J; bases not matched to a gene: 5. Germline loops: CDR1 MNHEY, CDR2 SMNVEV (reference sequence). The CDR3 protein is CASSPRTGPNTGELFF. CDR3 in DNA: TGTGCCAGCAGTCCCCGGACAGGGCCGAACACCGGGGAGCTGTTTTTT.

This clone was seen a few times. This chain uses TRBV6-6 with TRBJ2-7; possible D gene TRBD2, 5 bases. Deletions cut 5 bases from V and 3 bases from J, with 14 bases between. CDR1 is MNHNY and CDR2 is SVGAGI in the germline V gene (reference sequence). The CDR3 is made up of 14 amino acids. The CDR3 sequence is CASSQTAGSYEQYF. For the CDR3, the DNA is TGTGCCAGCAGTCAAACGGCGGGCAGCTACGAGCAGTACTTC.

The rearrangement uses TRBV28 and TRBJ2-2; 9 nucleotides line up with TRBD2. V lost 1 base, J lost 4 bases, and 7 bases stayed unmatched. The CDR3 consists of 17 residues. Germline V gene lookup returns CDR1 MDHEN and CDR2 SYDVKM. The CDR3 DNA sequence: TGTGCCAGCAGTTTATCTGCGCGGGAGGGTCTCACCGGGGAGCTGTTTTTT. Protein product: CASSLSAREGLTGELFF.